Here is one TCR beta chain with its context. Profiling relied on immunoSEQ multiplex PCR, and the TCRdb table lists in-frame clones only, not all of them. The table shows more than 2 million clones, with 85% to 95% occurring only once. From germline, CDR1 is SGHTA and CDR2 FQGNSA. The ends were cut back, 5 bases at V and 5 bases at J, with 7 bases in the middle. The CDR3 has 13 residues. These data come from a study of shared clonotypes between healthy human individuals. Sequenced sample: naive CD4+ T cells sorted from blood. Specified subset: CD45RA+ positively selected. The chain employs TRBV7-2 and TRBJ1-6; D ambiguous. The TCR comes from a young man in good health. Here the CDR3 DNA reads TGTGCCAGCAGCCGACTGGATAATTCACCCCTCCACTTT. Its translation is CASSRLDNSPLHF.